This T cell receptor beta chain was sequenced for a study of cytomegalovirus exposure and HLA in healthy donors. J lost 10 bases, V lost 6 bases, and 8 bases had no gene match. Germline values: CDR1 MNHNY, CDR2 SVGAGI (reference sequence). CDR3 length: 12 amino acids. This PCR relied on a set of 60 Vbeta primers and 13 Jbeta primers. The protocol was immunoSEQ multiplex PCR, while the TCRdb copy is restricted to in-frame clones and leaves out a portion. The data contain roughly 150,000 clones, 80% of them singletons. The J gene is TRBJ1-1, the V gene TRBV6-6, with TRBD1 identical over 7 bases. This TCR was recovered from a man aged 18 to 35 in good health and CMV-seropositive. The sequencing sample was made of PBMCs. CDR3 in DNA: TGTGCCAGCAGCGCGGCCCAGGGGGGAGCTTTCTTT. Amino acids: CASSAAQGGAFF.